In this sample, the clone carrying this TCR beta chain turned up many times. Amplification of TCR beta CDR3 regions used RNA transcripts. First-round RT-PCR used HTBI primers; second-round multiplex PCR followed. TCRdb re-derived calls from the multiplex PCR reads in MiXCR, one entry per CDR3 protein. In the table there are about 1.2 million distinct CDR3 sequences, about 36% of which are singletons. This sample stems from a study of Graves' ophthalmopathy and Graves' hyperthyroidism. Study background: Ophthalmopathy absent within 18 months of follow-up marked hyperthyroidism as stable.

Deletions cut 1 base from V and 6 bases from J, with 1 base between. Germline V gene data show CDR1 as MNHNS and CDR2 as SASEGT. The CDR3 consists of 11 residues. The chain recombines TRBV6-1 with TRBJ1-5; D is unresolved. The sample was peripheral blood or thyroid tissue (not recorded which). The sequence came from an adult man with Graves' hyperthyroidism. CDR3 sequence reads: CASSEVQPQHF. The CDR3 DNA reads TGTGCCAGCAGTGAAGTTCAGCCCCAGCATTTT.